The 12 T cell receptor beta chains reported below all come from one sample, sequenced in a study of blood T cells in healthy people across ages. A sample-barcoded 5' primer and a J-beta primer mix were used in a second PCR of roughly 7 to 12 cycles. TCRdb re-called the 5' RACE reads with MiXCR, one entry per CDR3 protein. Of about 970,000 distinct CDR3 sequences listed, roughly 50% are singletons. Sequenced material: blood. Receptor source: a woman in her sixties or seventies in good health.

This clonotype was observed a handful of times. The V call is TRBV10-3, the J call TRBJ1-5; no clear D gene. This CDR3 is built from 13 residues. Trimming removed 3 bases from V and 4 bases from J, with 7 bases in between. From germline, CDR1 is ENHRY and CDR2 SYGVKD. CDR3 bases: TGTGCCATCAGTGAATCGGGGAATCAGCCCCAGCATTTT. Amino acids: CAISESGNQPQHF.

The chain combines TRBV5-1 with TRBJ1-3; D remains ambiguous. Trimming removed 5 bases at V and 2 bases at J, with 20 bases between. This CDR3 is 17 amino acids long. Germline values: CDR1 SGHRS, CDR2 YFSETQ. The CDR3 sequence: CASRVSGGDPTGNTIYF. In DNA form, the CDR3 reads TGCGCCAGCAGGGTGTCTGGAGGAGATCCTACTGGAAACACCATATATTTT.

The J gene is TRBJ2-1, the V gene TRBV7-9; the D gene is possibly TRBD1 (5 bases). V lost 5 bases, J lost 0 bases, and 20 bases lay in between. The V gene's germline CDR1 is SEHNR and CDR2 FQNEAQ (reference sequence). The CDR3 runs 18 residues. The CDR3 spells CASSRMGQVTSSYNEQFF. Here the CDR3 DNA reads TGTGCCAGCAGCCGAATGGGGCAAGTGACGAGCTCCTACAATGAGCAGTTCTTC.

This clonotype was recorded many times. This chain connects TRBV20-1 to TRBJ2-5; D not resolved. The CDR3 sequence is 13 residues long. Deletions cut 0 bases from V and 4 bases from J, with 9 bases between. Germline lookup yields CDR1 DFQATT and CDR2 SNEGSKA (reference sequence). CDR3 in DNA: TGCAGTGCTAGAGATCTTGGGCGAGAGACCCAGTACTTC. It specifies CSARDLGRETQYF.

This clonotype came up once. An end of the junction differs from the germline gene, which may be a read error. The chain is built from TRBV29-1 and TRBJ2-1; possible D gene TRBD2, 5 bases. Per the germline V gene, CDR1 is SQVTM and CDR2 is ANQGSEA. The CDR3 loop spans 13 amino acids. DNA for the CDR3: TGCAGCGCCGAGGGAGTTCGGAACAATGGGCAGTTCTTC. Its protein product is CSAEGVRNNGQFF.

This clonotype was seen a handful of times. V is TRBV6-2 or TRBV6-3 and J is TRBJ2-7; 12 bases map to TRBD1. The CDR3 has 17 residues. The V gene end was trimmed by 2 bases and the J gene end by 3 bases; junction bases not matched to a gene: 8. Germline CDR1 and CDR2: MNHEY and SVGEGT. The CDR3 here is CASSYLTGQGANYEQYF. In DNA form, the CDR3 reads TGTGCCAGCAGTTACCTTACGGGACAGGGGGCGAACTACGAGCAGTACTTC.

Comment on this clonotype: At one of its ends the junction is not consistent with the germline gene, which may arise from a read error. V usage is TRBV30 and J usage is TRBJ1-4; a possible D gene is TRBD1 (5 bases). Germline CDR1 reads GTSNPN; CDR2 reads SVGIG (reference sequence). The CDR3 covers 15 residues. As DNA, the CDR3 is TGTTCCTGGAGTGACAAGGGGACGGCTAATGAAAAACTGTTTTTT. Protein: CSWSDKGTANEKLFF.

This clonotype has only a few counts. CDR3 loop: CASSLQTGKGEIQYF. CDR3 in DNA: TGTGCCAGCAGTCTACAGACAGGGAAGGGGGAGATTCAGTACTTC. The genes are TRBV12-3 or TRBV12-4 and TRBJ2-4, with 7 bases lining up with TRBD1. After removal of 5 bases from V and 10 bases from J, the junction contained 14 bases not matched to a gene. There are 15 residues in the CDR3.

The table lists this clonotype with a count of one. The V gene is TRBV2, the J gene TRBJ2-7, with D possibly TRBD2 on 6 matching bases. This CDR3 region has 15 residues. Looked up from germline, CDR1 is SNHLY and CDR2 is FYNNEI. Trimming removed 6 bases at V and 0 bases at J, with 15 bases between. CDR3 protein: CASSGPGRGSYEQYF. The CDR3 DNA reads TGTGCCAGCAGCGGGCCAGGGCGGGGCTCCTACGAGCAGTACTTC.

The CDR3 region is CASSLWRRGSSYNEQFF. In nucleotides, the CDR3 is TGTGCCAGCAGCCTATGGCGGCGTGGATCCTCCTACAATGAGCAGTTCTTC. This chain connects TRBV7-2 to TRBJ2-1, with unresolved D. V was shortened by 5 bases and J by 0 bases, with 17 bases between the two germline ends. CDR1 and CDR2 (germline): SGHTA, FQGNSA. The CDR3 runs to 17 residues.

The rearrangement uses TRBV10-2 and TRBJ2-7; D is unclear. V lost 2 bases, J lost 10 bases, and 15 bases lay in between. The germline V gene has CDR1 WSHSY and CDR2 SAAADI. CDR3 size: 13 residues. The chain's CDR3 is CASSEITTVEQYF. CDR3 nucleotides: TGCGCCAGCAGTGAGATAACTACAGTAGAACAGTACTTC.

The chain recombines TRBV7-8 with TRBJ1-2, with D perhaps TRBD1 (5 bases). The CDR3 has 13 residues. Looked up from germline, CDR1 is SGHVS and CDR2 is FQNEAQ. The V and J ends lost 1 base and 5 bases respectively, with 8 bases between them. CDR3 amino acids: CASSLGQQYGYTF. For the CDR3, the DNA is TGTGCCAGCAGCTTAGGACAGCAGTATGGCTACACCTTC.